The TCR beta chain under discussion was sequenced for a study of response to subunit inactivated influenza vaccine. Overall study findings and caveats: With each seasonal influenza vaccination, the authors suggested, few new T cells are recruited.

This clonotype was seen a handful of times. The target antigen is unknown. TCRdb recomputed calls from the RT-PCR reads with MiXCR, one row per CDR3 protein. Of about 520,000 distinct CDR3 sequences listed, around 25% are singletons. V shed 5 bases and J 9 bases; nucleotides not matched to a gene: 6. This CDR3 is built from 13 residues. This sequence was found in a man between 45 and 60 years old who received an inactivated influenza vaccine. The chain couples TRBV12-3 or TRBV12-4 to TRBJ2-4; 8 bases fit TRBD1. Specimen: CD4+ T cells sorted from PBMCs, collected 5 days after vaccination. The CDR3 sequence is CASSPDRAPIQYF. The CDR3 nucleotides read TGTGCCAGCAGTCCGGACAGGGCCCCCATTCAGTACTTC.